The present TCR beta chain was sequenced within a study of blood T cells in healthy people across ages. The table lists this clonotype with many counts. Its antigen is undetermined. Trimming took 3 bases from V and 1 from J, leaving 11 bases between them. The V gene's germline CDR1 is KGHDR and CDR2 SFDVKD. The CDR3 is made up of 15 amino acids. Study-level findings and limits: No one knew whether donors had CMV, which possibly confounded expanded clonotype changes.

The use of a sample-barcoded 5' primer and a J-beta primer mix characterized a second PCR of roughly 6 to 11 cycles. TCRdb reprocessed the 5' RACE reads with MiXCR, giving one entry per CDR3 protein. Of 1.5 million to 2 million distinct CDR3 sequences in the sample, roughly 27% were seen once. Peripheral blood, roughly 9.3 milliliters per donor, was collected. Material for sequencing was blood. This TCR was recovered from a woman between 25 and 40 years old in good health. The chain is built from TRBV24-1 and TRBJ2-5; a possible D gene is TRBD1 (6 bases). DNA of the CDR3: TGTGCCACCAGTGATCTCGACAGGTCCCAAGAGACCCAGTACTTC. It specifies CATSDLDRSQETQYF.